This T cell receptor beta chain was documented in a study of T cells in localized non-small cell lung cancer. Study observations and caveats: As only one tumor region underwent sequencing, heterogeneity remains possible. Uninvolved adjacent lung showed the highest T cell clonality, exceeding tumor.

The CDR3 extends over 14 amino acids. Trimming stripped 3 bases from V and 4 bases from J, with 12 bases between. The germline gives CDR1 LNHDA, CDR2 SQIVND (reference sequence). The repertoire was sequenced with immunoSEQ multiplex PCR; TCRdb's copy has only in-frame clones and lacks some. In the table there are 64,000 or so clones, 90% of which are singletons. For this clone: As yet, its antigen is unknown.

This material consisted of peripheral blood, taken before any cancer treatment. The TCR comes from a woman between 35 and 70 years old with stage I lung adenocarcinoma. The chain carries TRBV19 and TRBJ1-2; possibly TRBD1 for D (5 bases). CDR3 coding DNA: TGTGCCAGTAGTATCCCAGGGAGATTCTATGGCTACACCTTC. Amino acids: CASSIPGRFYGYTF.